A single TCR beta chain is shown here with its context. The target of this receptor is not known. Per-base qualities were not stored, and no clone one base away is much larger. Reading the germline V gene (reference sequence) gives CDR1 LNHDA and CDR2 SQIVND. The germline V and J ends show losses of 6 bases and 3 bases respectively, and no gene match explains 6 bases of the junction. Including cysteine and phenylalanine, the CDR3 has 14 amino acids. Here the CDR3 DNA is all that survives: 42 bases in frame from base 1. At one collaborating source in Seattle, patients were enrolled during active infection and were followed longitudinally through the course of disease. Collaborating institutions collected whole blood in K2EDTA tubes following their own protocols. Collaborator samples were shipped for TCRbeta analysis as frozen whole blood, isolated PBMCs, or DNA extracted from either sample type. The data derive from a study of blood T cell repertoires in COVID-19 (TCRdb year 2020). Context from the whole study: Collaborator samples came from the United States, Italy and Spain and covered acute and convalescent phases of COVID-19. The prospective study material was composed of cDNA or gDNA derived from T cells, B-cell-depleted T cells, or PBMCs. Subjects who had been exposed to COVID-19, were actively infected with it, or had recovered from it provided the deeply sampled blood TCRbeta repertoires that made up the dataset. The repertoires were released in a freely available public database meant as a resource for research on the immune response to SARS-CoV-2. The sample metadata nearly always contained a de-identified subject ID, COVID-19 status, age in years and sex. Where HLA class I and class II types were available, the types were taken from metadata supplied by the sample provider, not from assay-based typing. The samples were drawn from two sources: the first 160 participants of the ongoing ImmuneRACE study, and 1,000 to 1,500 subjects contributed by 6 global collaborators.

TCRbeta CDR3 regions were amplified from genomic DNA by means of the immunoSEQ Assay, a bias-controlled multiplex PCR. Turning to the authors' computational methods: The number of nucleated cells in each sample was estimated from the amplification of reference gene primers within the assay. Sequence reads were collapsed and filtered to measure the absolute abundance of every unique TCRbeta CDR3 rearrangement. For each sample, productive Simpson clonality was calculated as the square root of Simpson's diversity index across productive rearrangements. This immuneACCESS table, as held by TCRdb, lists in-frame sequences with V and J called but not all clones. Of the missing ones, under half trace to an unresolved V gene in checked studies; the others have no known cause. V and J calls and clone size are those listed in that table; D and trimming were worked out from the DNA. The sample table records around 250,000 clones; 86% of these occur just once. The ten biggest clones cover roughly 6.2% of the sample.

Beyond this particular receptor, the publication reports: The amount of clinical and demographic metadata varied by source and participant and was provided uncurated.

The sequence links TRBV19 to TRBJ1-2; TRBD1 fits 8 bases in the junction. The sample was peripheral blood. The receptor's source is a woman of 80 years or more with COVID-19, enrolled during active disease. The sequenced DNA: TGTGCCAGTAGGGGAGCAGGGGGCGACTATGGCTACACCTTC. This sequence encodes CASRGAGGDYGYTF.